This T cell receptor beta chain derives from a study of naive and memory T cell subsets. General study points: RNA-based TCR counts may shift with T cell activation and differentiation. Naive and memory repertoire findings lacked a ground truth for validation.

The beta constant-region primer was an equimolar mix of two oligonucleotides covering TRBC1 and TRBC2. Ligation attached a single-stranded oligonucleotide with a 12-nucleotide UMI and the SP2 primer to the cDNA 3' end. TCRdb recomputed calls from the UMI-ligation and nested PCR reads with MiXCR, one row per CDR3 protein. The sample lists roughly 27,000 distinct CDR3 sequences; approximately 12% were seen once. EMRA cells were CD45RA+CD27-, and effector memory cells CD45RA-CD27-. This CDR3 has 13 residues. J gave up 8 bases and V 4 bases, and 5 bases lay outside the gene matches. On this clonotype: Its specificity is unknown.

Sequencing used effector memory CD4+ T cells from blood. Subset reported: effector memory, CD45RA- CD27-. This TCR came from a human donor in good health. The chain joins TRBV12-3 or TRBV12-4 to TRBJ2-1, with 7 bases fitting TRBD2. The CDR3 bases are TGTGCCAGCAGTTCAAAGCGGGAAGATGAGCAGTTCTTC. Translated, it gives CASSSKREDEQFF.